The entry below describes one T cell receptor (beta chain). Its antigen is unknown. The sample comes from a study of T-cell memory formation after mild COVID-19. After 5'RACE with constant-segment primers, TCR alpha and TCR beta cDNA libraries carrying sample barcodes and UMIs were obtained. TCRdb re-derived calls from the 5' RACE reads in MiXCR, one entry per CDR3 protein. The sample gives about 270,000 distinct CDR3 sequences, roughly 15% of which show up once; roughly 24% is in the top ten. Findings and limits, study-wide: Pre-infection memory contained some responding clones, which suggested that cross-reactive memory had joined.

The TCR sequence derives from a man in his late teens or twenties who had mild COVID-19 (a few samples of this study predate the infection). Cell type and time point are not known. Source material: PBMCs or a T cell subset sorted from them (not recorded which).

Here the CDR3 DNA reads TGCGCCAGCAGCCAAGATTGGGCAGGTTCGGGAAACACCATATATTTT. Amino acids: CASSQDWAGSGNTIYF. The J gene is TRBJ1-3, the V gene TRBV4-3; D is unresolved. The CDR3 spans 16 residues. The ends were cut back, 0 bases at V and 4 bases at J, with 13 bases in the middle. The germline V gene has CDR1 LGHNA and CDR2 YSLEER.